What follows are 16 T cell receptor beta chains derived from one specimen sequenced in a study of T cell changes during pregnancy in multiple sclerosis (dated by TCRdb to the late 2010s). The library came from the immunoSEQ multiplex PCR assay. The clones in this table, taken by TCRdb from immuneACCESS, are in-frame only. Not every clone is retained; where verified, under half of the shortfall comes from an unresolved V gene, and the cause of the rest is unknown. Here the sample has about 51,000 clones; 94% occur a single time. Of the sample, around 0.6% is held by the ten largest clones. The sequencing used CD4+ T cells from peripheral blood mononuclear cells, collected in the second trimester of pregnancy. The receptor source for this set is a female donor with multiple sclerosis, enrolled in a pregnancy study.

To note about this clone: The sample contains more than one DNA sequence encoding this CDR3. CDR3 residues: CASSSTGYTEAFF. The CDR3 region has the DNA TGTGCCAGCAGTTCGACAGGGTATACTGAAGCTTTCTTT. V usage is TRBV27 and J usage is TRBJ1-1, with TRBD1 matching over 7 bases. This CDR3 contains 13 residues. V shed 4 bases, J shed 5 bases, and the junction held 4 bases outside the gene matches. Looked up from germline, CDR1 is MNHEY and CDR2 is SMNVEV (reference sequence).

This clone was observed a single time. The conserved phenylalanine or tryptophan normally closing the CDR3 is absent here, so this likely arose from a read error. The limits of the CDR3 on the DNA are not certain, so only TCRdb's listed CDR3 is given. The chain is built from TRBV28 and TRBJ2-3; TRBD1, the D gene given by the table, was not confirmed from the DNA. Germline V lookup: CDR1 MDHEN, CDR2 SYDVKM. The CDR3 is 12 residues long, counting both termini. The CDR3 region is CASSWTGLTMNI.

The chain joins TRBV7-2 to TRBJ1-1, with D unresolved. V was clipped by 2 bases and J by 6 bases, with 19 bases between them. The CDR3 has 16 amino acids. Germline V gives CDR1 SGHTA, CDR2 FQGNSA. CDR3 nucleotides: TGTGCCAGCAGCTTATCGTCGAGCGGCCGGGATCCTGAAGCTTTCTTT. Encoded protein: CASSLSSSGRDPEAFF.

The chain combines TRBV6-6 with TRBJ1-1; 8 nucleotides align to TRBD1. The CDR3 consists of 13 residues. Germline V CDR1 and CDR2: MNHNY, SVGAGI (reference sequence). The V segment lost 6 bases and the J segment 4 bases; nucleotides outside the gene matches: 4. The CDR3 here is CASSNRGITEAFF. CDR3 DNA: TGTGCCAGCAGCAACAGGGGGATCACTGAAGCTTTCTTT.

CDR3 protein: CASSKEARLAGPRGTYEQYF. CDR3 sequence (DNA): TGTGCCAGCAGCAAAGAGGCCCGGCTAGCGGGGCCCCGGGGAACCTACGAGCAGTACTTC. The genes are TRBV21-1 and TRBJ2-7; TRBD2 is taken as the D call from the table, unchecked against the DNA. TRBV21-1 is labeled a pseudogene. The CDR3 extends over 20 amino acids.

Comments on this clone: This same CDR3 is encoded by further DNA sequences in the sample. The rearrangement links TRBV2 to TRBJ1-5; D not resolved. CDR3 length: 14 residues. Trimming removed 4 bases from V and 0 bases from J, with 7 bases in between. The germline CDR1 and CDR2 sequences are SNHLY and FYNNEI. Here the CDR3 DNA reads TGTGCCAGCAGTGCGGGTAATAGCAATCAGCCCCAGCATTTT. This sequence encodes CASSAGNSNQPQHF.

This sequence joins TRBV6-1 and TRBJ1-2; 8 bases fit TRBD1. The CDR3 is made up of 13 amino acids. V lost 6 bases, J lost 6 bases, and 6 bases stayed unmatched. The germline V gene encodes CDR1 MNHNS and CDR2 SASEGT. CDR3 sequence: CASRQTGEDGYTF. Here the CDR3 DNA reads TGTGCCAGCAGACAGACAGGGGAAGATGGCTACACCTTC.

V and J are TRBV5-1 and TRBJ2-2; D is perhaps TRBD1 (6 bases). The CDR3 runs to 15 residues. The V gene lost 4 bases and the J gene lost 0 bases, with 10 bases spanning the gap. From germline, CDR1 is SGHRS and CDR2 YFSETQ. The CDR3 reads CASSVQGANTGELFF. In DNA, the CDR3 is TGCGCCAGCAGCGTACAGGGAGCGAACACCGGGGAGCTGTTTTTT.

CDR3 region: CASSFLRGALRDNSPLHF. The CDR3 nucleotides read TGCGCCAGCAGCTTTCTACGGGGTGCCCTCCGAGATAATTCACCCCTCCACTTT. The chain recombines TRBV5-1 with TRBJ1-6; no clear D. The CDR3 extends over 18 amino acids. Germline V CDR1 and CDR2: SGHRS, YFSETQ. Trimming took off 2 bases at V and 5 bases at J, with 20 bases between the two ends.

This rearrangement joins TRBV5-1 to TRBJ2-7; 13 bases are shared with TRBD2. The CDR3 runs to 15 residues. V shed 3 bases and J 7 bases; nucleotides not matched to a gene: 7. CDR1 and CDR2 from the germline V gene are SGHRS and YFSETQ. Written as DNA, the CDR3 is TGCGCCAGCAGCTCCCAAGGGACTAGCGGGGAAGAGCAGTACTTC. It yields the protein CASSSQGTSGEEQYF.

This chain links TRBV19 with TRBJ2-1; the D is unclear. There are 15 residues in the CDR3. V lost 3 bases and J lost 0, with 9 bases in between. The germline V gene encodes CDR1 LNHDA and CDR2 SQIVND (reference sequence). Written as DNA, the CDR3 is TGTGCCAGTAGTATCAAGAGGAGCTCCTACAATGAGCAGTTCTTC. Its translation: CASSIKRSSYNEQFF.

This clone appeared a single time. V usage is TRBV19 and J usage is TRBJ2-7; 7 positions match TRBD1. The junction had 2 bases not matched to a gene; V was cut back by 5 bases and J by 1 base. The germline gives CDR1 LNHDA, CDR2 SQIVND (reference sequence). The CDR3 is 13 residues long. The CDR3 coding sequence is TGTGCCAGTAGTGTCAGGGGGTCCTACGAGCAGTACTTC. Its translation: CASSVRGSYEQYF.

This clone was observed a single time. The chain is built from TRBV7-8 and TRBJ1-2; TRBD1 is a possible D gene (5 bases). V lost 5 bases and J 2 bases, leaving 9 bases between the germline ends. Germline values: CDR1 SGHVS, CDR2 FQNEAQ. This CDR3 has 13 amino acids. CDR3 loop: CASSQTANYGYTF. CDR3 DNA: TGTGCCAGCAGCCAGACAGCCAACTATGGCTACACCTTC.

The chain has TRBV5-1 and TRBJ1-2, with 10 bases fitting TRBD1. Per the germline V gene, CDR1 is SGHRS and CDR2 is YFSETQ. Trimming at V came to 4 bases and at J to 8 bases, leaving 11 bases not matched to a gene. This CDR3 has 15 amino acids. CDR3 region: CASSQPGQGHFGYTF. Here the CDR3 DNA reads TGCGCCAGCAGCCAGCCGGGACAGGGGCACTTCGGCTACACCTTC.

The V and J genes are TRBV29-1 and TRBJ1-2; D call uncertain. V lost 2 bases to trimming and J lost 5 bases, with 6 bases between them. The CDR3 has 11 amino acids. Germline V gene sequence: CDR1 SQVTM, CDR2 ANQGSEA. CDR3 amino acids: CSVEYSYGYTF. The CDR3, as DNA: TGCAGCGTTGAATATTCGTATGGCTACACCTTC.

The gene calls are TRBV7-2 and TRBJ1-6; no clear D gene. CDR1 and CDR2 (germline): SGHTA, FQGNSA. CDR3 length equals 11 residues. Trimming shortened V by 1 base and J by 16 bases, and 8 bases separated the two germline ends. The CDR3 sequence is CASSLGATLHF. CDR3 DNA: TGTGCCAGCAGCTTAGGGGCCACTCTCCACTTT.